A single count supports the clone carrying this T cell receptor beta chain. What it binds is unknown. The primer mix had 60 Vbeta and 13 Jbeta primers. Clones were read by immunoSEQ multiplex PCR, and TCRdb kept only the in-frame ones, dropping some. The sample lists roughly 170,000 clones, about 82% occurring once. This entry is derived from a study of cytomegalovirus exposure and HLA in healthy donors. Study-level points and caveats: TCR beta V segments were, for the most part, productive about 87% or about 30% of the time in an earlier analysis. Sequencing depth roughly uniform across donors was assumed in presence/absence analyses.

The sequence was obtained from a female donor in good health and CMV-seronegative. The specimen was PBMCs.

The CDR3 nucleotides are TGTGCCACCTATAGGACAGGGAGTACCTACGAGCAGTACTTC. It yields the protein CATYRTGSTYEQYF. V and J are TRBV21-1 and TRBJ2-7; TRBD1, the table's D call, was not compared with the DNA. TRBV21-1 is described as a pseudogene. The CDR3 extends over 14 amino acids.